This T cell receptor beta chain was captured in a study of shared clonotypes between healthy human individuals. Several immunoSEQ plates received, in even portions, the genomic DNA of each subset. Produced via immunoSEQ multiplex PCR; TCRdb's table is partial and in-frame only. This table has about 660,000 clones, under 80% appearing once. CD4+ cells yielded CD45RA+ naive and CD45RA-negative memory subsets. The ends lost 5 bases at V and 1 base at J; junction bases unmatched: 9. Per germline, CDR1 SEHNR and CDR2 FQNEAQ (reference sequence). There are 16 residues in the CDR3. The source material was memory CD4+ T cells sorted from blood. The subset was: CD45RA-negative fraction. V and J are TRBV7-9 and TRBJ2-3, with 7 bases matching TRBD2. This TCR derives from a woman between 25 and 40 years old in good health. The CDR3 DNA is TGTGCCAGCAGCCCCCTGGGGGGGGGACGCACAGATACGCAGTATTTT. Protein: CASSPLGGGRTDTQYF.